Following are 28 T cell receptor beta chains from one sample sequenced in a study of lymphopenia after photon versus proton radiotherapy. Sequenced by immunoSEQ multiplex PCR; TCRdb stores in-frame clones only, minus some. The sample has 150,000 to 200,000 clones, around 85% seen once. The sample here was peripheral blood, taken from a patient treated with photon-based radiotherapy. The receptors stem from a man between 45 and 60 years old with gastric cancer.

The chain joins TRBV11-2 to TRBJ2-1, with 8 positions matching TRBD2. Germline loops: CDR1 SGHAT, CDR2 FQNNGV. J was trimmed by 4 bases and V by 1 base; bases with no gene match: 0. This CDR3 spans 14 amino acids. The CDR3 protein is CASSLAGGYNEQFF. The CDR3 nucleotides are TGTGCCAGCAGCTTAGCGGGAGGGTACAATGAGCAGTTCTTC.

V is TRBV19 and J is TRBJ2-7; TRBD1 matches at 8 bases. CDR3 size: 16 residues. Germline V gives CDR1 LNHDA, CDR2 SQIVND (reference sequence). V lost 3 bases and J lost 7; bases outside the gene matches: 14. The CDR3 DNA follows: TGTGCCAGTAGTATTTCCTGGACAGGGTTGCCGAAGGAGCAGTACTTC. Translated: CASSISWTGLPKEQYF.

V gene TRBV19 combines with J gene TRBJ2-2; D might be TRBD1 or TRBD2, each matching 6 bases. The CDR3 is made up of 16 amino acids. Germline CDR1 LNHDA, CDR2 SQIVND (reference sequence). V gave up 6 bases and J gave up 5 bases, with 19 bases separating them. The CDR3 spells CASRDIREGGTGELFF. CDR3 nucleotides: TGTGCCAGTAGGGACATAAGGGAAGGGGGGACCGGGGAGCTGTTTTTT.

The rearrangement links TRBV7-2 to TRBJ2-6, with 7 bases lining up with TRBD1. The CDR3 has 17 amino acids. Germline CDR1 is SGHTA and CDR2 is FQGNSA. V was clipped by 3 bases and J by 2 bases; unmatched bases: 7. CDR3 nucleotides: TGTGCCAGCAGCTTTGCTCCAGGGGGAGCTGGGGCCAACGTCCTGACTTTC. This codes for CASSFAPGGAGANVLTF.

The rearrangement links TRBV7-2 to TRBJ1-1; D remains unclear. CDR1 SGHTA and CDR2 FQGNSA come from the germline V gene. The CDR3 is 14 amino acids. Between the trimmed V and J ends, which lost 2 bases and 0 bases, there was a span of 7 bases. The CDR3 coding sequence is TGTGCCAGCAGCTTAAAGTACATGAACACTGAAGCTTTCTTT. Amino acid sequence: CASSLKYMNTEAFF.

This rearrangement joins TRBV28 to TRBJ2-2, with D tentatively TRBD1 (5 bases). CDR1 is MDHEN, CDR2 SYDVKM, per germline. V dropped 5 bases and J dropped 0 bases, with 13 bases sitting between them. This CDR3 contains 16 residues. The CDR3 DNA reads TGTGCCAGCAGTCCCTCTGACAGTTCGAACACCGGGGAGCTGTTTTTT. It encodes CASSPSDSSNTGELFF.

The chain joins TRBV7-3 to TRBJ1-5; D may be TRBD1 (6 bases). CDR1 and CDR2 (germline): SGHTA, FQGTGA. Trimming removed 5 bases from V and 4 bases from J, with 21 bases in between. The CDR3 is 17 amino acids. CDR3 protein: CASSPEDSVLGNQPQHF. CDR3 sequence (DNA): TGTGCCAGCAGCCCAGAGGACAGCGTACTCGGGAATCAGCCCCAGCATTTT. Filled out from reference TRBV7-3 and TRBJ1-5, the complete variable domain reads GAGVSQTPSNKVTEKGKYVELRCDPISGHTALYWYRQSLGQGPEFLIYFQGTGAADDSGLPNDRFFAVRPEGSVSTLKIQRTERGDSAVYLCASSPEDSVLGNQPQHFGDGTRLSIL.

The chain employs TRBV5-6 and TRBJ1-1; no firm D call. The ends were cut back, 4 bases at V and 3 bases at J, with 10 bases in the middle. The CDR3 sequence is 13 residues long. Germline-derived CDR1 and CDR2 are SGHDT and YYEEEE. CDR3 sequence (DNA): TGTGCCAGCAGCCCGGCTGGTCACACTGAAGCTTTCTTT. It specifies CASSPAGHTEAFF.

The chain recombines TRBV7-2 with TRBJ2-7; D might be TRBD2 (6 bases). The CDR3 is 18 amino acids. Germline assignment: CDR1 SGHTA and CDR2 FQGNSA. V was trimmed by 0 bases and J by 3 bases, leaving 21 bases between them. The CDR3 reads CASSLADRDSTYYYEQYF. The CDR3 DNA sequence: TGTGCCAGCAGCTTAGCGGATAGGGACTCTACGTACTACTACGAGCAGTACTTC. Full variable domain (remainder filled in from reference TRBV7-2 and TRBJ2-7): GAGVSQSPSNKVTEKGKDVELRCDPISGHTALYWYRQSLGQGLEFLIYFQGNSAPDKSGLPSDRFSAERTGGSVSTLTIQRTQQEDSAVYLCASSLADRDSTYYYEQYFGPGTRLTVT.

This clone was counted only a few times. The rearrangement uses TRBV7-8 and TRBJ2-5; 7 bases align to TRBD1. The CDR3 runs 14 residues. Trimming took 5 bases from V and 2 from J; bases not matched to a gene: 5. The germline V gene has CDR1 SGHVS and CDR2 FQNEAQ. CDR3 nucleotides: TGTGCCAGCAGCCCGGCAGGGGGACAAGAGACCCAGTACTTC. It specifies CASSPAGGQETQYF.

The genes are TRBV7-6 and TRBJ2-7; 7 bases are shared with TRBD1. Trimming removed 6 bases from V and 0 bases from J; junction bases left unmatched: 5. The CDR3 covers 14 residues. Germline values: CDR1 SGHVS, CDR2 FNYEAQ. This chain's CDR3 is CASSLAGGSYEQYF. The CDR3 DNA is TGTGCCAGCAGTCTGGCAGGGGGCTCCTACGAGCAGTACTTC.

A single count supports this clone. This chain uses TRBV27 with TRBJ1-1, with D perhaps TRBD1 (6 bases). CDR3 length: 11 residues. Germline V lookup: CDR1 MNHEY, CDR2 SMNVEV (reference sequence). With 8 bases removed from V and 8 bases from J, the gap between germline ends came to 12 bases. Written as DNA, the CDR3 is TGTGCCAGCCTATCAAGGGGGGAAGCTTTCTTT. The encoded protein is CASLSRGEAFF.

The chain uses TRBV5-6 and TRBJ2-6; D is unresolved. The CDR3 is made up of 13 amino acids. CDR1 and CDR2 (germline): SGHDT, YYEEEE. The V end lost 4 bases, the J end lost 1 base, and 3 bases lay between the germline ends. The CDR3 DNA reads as TGTGCCAGCAGCCTTTCTGGGGCCAACGTCCTGACTTTC. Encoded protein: CASSLSGANVLTF.

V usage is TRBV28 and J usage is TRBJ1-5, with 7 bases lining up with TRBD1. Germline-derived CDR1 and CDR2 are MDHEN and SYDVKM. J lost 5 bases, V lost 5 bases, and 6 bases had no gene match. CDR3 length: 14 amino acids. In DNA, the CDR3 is TGTGCCAGCAGTCCGACAGGGAGGTATCAGCCCCAGCATTTT. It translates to CASSPTGRYQPQHF.

The CDR3 loop is CASSVGSGSSYEQYF. Written as DNA, the CDR3 is TGTGCCAGCAGCGTAGGGAGCGGGAGTTCCTACGAGCAGTACTTC. The chain has TRBV9 and TRBJ2-7; TRBD2 matches 8 bases. With V trimmed by 0 bases and J by 1 base, 3 bases remained unmatched. Germline V gives CDR1 SGDLS, CDR2 YYNGEE. The length of the CDR3 is 15 residues.

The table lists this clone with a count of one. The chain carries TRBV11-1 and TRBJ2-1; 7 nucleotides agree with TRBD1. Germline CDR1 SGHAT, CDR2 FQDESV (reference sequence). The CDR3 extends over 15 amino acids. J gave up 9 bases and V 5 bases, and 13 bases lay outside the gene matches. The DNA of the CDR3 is TGTGCCAGCAGCCCCAGACAGGGAAAAGGGGGTGAGCAGTTCTTC. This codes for CASSPRQGKGGEQFF.

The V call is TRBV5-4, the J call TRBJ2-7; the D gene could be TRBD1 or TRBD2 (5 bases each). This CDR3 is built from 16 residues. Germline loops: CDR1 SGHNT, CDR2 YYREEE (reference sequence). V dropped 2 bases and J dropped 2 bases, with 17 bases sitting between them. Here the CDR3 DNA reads TGTGCCAGCAGCTTTCTGCTGGGGGAAAGCGCCTACGAGCAGTACTTC. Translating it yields CASSFLLGESAYEQYF.

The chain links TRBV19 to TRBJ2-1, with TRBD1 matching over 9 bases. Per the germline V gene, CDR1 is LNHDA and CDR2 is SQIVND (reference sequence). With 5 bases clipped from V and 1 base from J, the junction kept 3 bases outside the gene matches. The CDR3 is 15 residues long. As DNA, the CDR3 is TGTGCCAGTAGTGTGACAGGGGGTTCCTACAATGAGCAGTTCTTC. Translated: CASSVTGGSYNEQFF.

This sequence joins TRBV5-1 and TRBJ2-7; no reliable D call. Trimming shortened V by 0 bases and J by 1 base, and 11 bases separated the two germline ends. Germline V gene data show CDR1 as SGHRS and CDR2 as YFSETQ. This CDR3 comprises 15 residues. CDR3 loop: CASSLASKGSYEQYF. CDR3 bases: TGCGCCAGCAGCTTGGCGTCCAAAGGGTCCTACGAGCAGTACTTC.

CDR3 residues: CASSEGAGQPQHF. The CDR3 DNA reads as TGTGCCAGTAGTGAGGGGGCCGGTCAGCCCCAGCATTTT. The chain is built from TRBV19 and TRBJ1-5, with 7 bases identical to TRBD1. Germline CDR1 is LNHDA and CDR2 is SQIVND (reference sequence). The J segment lost 6 bases and the V segment lost 5 bases, leaving 4 bases of the junction unmatched. CDR3 length: 13 amino acids.

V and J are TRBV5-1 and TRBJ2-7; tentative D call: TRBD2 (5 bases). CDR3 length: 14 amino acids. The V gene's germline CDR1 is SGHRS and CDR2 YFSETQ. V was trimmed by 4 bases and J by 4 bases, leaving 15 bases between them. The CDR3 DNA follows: TGCGCCAGCAGCCCCGGACGGCTAGCTTACGAGCAGTACTTC. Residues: CASSPGRLAYEQYF.

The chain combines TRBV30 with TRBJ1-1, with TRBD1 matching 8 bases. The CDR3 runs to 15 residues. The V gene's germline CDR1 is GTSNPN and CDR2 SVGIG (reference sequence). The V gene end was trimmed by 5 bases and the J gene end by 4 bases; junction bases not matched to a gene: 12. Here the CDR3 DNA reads TGTGCCTGGGAGCCCTTTGACAGGGGAGTCACTGAAGCTTTCTTT. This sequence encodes CAWEPFDRGVTEAFF. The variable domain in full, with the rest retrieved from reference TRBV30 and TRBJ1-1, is SQTIHQWPATLVQPVGSPLSLECTVEGTSNPNLYWYRQAAGRGLQLLFYSVGIGQISSEVPQNLSASRPQDRQFILSSKKLLLSDSGFYLCAWEPFDRGVTEAFFGQGTRLTVV.

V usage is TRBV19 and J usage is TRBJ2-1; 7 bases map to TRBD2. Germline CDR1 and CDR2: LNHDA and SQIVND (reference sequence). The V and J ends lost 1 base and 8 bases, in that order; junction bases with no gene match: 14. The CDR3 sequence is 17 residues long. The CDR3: CASSIGRGRALLYEQFF. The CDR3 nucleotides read TGTGCCAGTAGTATAGGGCGTGGGAGGGCCCTTTTATATGAGCAGTTCTTC.

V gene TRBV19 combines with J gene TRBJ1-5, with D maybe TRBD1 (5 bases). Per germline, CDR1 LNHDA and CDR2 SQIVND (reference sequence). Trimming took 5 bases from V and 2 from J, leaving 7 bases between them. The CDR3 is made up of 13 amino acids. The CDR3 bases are TGTGCCAGTAGTCAGGGCCGCAATCAGCCCCAGCATTTT. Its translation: CASSQGRNQPQHF.

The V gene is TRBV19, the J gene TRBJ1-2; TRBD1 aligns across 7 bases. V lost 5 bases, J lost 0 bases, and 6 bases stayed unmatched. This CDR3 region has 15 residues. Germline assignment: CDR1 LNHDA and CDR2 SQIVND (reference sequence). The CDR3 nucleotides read TGTGCCAGTAGTCTCCGGGACAGACCTAACTATGGCTACACCTTC. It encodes CASSLRDRPNYGYTF.

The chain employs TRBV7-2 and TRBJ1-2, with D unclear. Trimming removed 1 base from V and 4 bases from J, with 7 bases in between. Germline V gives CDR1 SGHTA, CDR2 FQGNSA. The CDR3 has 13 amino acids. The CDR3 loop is CASSLDRRYGYTF. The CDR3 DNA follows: TGTGCCAGCAGCTTAGACAGACGCTATGGCTACACCTTC.

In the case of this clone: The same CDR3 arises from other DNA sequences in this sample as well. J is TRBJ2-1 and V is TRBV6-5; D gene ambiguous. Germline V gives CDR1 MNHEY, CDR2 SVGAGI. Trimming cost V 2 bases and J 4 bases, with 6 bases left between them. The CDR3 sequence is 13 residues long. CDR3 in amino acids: CASSYGRYNEQFF. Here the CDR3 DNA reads TGTGCCAGCAGTTACGGACGGTACAATGAGCAGTTCTTC.

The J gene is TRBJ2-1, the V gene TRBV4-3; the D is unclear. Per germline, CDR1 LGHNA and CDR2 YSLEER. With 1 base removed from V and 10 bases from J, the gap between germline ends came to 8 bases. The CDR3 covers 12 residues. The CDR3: CASSQVRDEQFF. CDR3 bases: TGCGCCAGCAGCCAAGTCAGAGACGAGCAGTTCTTC.